These 7 T cell receptor beta chains came from one sample sequenced in a study of cytomegalovirus exposure and HLA in healthy donors. TCRdb's table, derived via immunoSEQ multiplex PCR, lists solely in-frame clones and lacks some. The table includes approximately 160,000 clones, about 86% detected once. Input material: PBMCs. The receptors here all came from a young woman in good health and CMV-seronegative.

V usage is TRBV29-1 and J usage is TRBJ2-5; 7 bases agree with TRBD1. After removal of 7 bases from V and 1 base from J, the junction contained 6 bases not matched to a gene. The CDR3 contains 13 residues. Germline CDR1 SQVTM, CDR2 ANQGSEA. The CDR3 DNA is TGCAGCGGAGGGGACAGACGCCAAGAGACCCAGTACTTC. Its protein is CSGGDRRQETQYF.

The V call is TRBV27, the J call TRBJ1-1; perhaps TRBD1 as D (5 bases). Trimming left V 3 bases short and J 11 bases short, with 16 bases between. Germline V gene lookup returns CDR1 MNHEY and CDR2 SMNVEV (reference sequence). The CDR3 has 13 residues. The CDR3 DNA reads TGTGCCAGCAGTTTGAGGGACGCGGCGGGGGCTTTCTTT. This encodes CASSLRDAAGAFF.

The rearrangement links TRBV4-3 to TRBJ2-1; 8 bases align to TRBD2. Germline V CDR1 and CDR2: LGHNA, YSLEER. After removal of 1 base from V and 9 bases from J, the junction contained 17 bases not matched to a gene. CDR3 size: 18 residues. The CDR3 loop is CASSQGKLGLGPTGEQFF. In DNA form, the CDR3 reads TGCGCCAGCAGCCAAGGCAAATTGGGACTAGGGCCAACGGGTGAGCAGTTCTTC.

The V call is TRBV13, the J call TRBJ1-4; D possibly corresponds to TRBD1 (6 bases). The CDR3 loop spans 14 amino acids. The germline gives CDR1 PRHDT, CDR2 FYEKMQ (reference sequence). Trimming cost V 4 bases and J 4 bases, with 10 bases left between them. CDR3 loop: CASSYRQDNEKLFF. The CDR3, as DNA: TGTGCCAGCAGCTACCGACAGGATAATGAAAAACTGTTTTTT.

The chain combines TRBV27 with TRBJ1-3; 7 bases are a match to TRBD1. This CDR3 comprises 14 residues. Trimming cost V 2 bases and J 10 bases; bases outside gene matches: 8. Germline V gives CDR1 MNHEY, CDR2 SMNVEV (reference sequence). DNA of the CDR3: TGTGCCAGCAGTTTAACCCCGGGACAGACAACCATATATTTT. Amino acid sequence: CASSLTPGQTTIYF.

The chain carries TRBV14 and TRBJ2-6, with 9 bases that match TRBD1. After removal of 1 base from V and 0 bases from J, the junction contained 10 bases not matched to a gene. The CDR3 spans 20 residues. The V gene's germline CDR1 is SGHDN and CDR2 FVKESK. CDR3: CASSQGLMNRGRSGANVLTF. DNA for the CDR3: TGTGCCAGCAGCCAAGGACTTATGAACAGGGGGCGCTCTGGGGCCAACGTCCTGACTTTC.

This chain connects TRBV4-1 to TRBJ2-1; D call uncertain. Germline CDR1 MGHRA, CDR2 YSYEKL. CDR3 length: 16 amino acids. V dropped 0 bases and J dropped 7 bases, with 16 bases sitting between them. The CDR3 region has the DNA TGCGCCAGCAGCCAAGATAGAGTGTCTTCCGGGAATGAGCAGTTCTTC. Protein product: CASSQDRVSSGNEQFF.